The T cell receptor (beta chain) described here comes from a study of early T cells in non-severe SARS-CoV-2 infection. On the study more broadly: Sequencing targeted bulk RNA from unsorted whole blood, leaving chains unpaired. Study-level points and caveats: Private and CD4 specificities were missed by VDJdb matching, skewed to anti-spike CD8.

This clonotype was found many times. The antigen remains unidentified. CDR1 is KGHDR, CDR2 SFDVKD, per germline. This CDR3 spans 12 amino acids. The V end was cut by 5 bases, the J end by 0 bases, with 1 base between. Separate cDNA molecules each had unique molecular identifiers attached to them. From the 5' RACE reads, TCRdb called clonotypes with MiXCR, one entry per CDR3 protein. The sample lists 55,000 to 70,000 distinct CDR3 sequences, about 11% seen once, with about 1.2% in the top ten. The sequence came from an adult who was a healthcare worker with PCR-confirmed SARS-CoV-2 infection or an uninfected control (not recorded which). The donor label of this sample is uncertain. V gene TRBV24-1 combines with J gene TRBJ1-5; no firm D call. Sequencing used whole blood, obtained at baseline. The CDR3 protein is CATSGSNQPQHF. CDR3 DNA sequence: TGTGCCACCAGTGGTAGCAATCAGCCCCAGCATTTT.